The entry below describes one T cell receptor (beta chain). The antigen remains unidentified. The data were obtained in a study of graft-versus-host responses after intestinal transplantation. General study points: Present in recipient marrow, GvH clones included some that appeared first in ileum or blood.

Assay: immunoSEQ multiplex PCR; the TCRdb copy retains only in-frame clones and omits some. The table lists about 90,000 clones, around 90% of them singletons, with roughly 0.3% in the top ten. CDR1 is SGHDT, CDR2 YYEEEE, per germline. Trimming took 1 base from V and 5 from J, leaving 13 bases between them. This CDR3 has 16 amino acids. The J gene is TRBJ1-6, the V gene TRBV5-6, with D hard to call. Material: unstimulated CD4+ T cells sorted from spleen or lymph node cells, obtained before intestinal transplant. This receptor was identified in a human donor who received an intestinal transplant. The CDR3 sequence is CASSLSEERDNSPLHF. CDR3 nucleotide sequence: TGTGCCAGCAGCTTGTCGGAAGAACGGGATAATTCACCCCTCCACTTT.